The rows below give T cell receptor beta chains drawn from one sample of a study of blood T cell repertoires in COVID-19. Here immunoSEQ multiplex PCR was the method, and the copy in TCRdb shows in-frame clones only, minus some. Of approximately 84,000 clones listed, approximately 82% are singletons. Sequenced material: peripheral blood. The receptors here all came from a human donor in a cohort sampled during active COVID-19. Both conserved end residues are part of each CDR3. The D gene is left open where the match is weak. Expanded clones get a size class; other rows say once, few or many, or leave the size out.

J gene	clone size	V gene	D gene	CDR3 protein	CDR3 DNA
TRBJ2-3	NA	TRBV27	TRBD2	CASSLSPTSGGADTQYF	TGTGCCAGCAGTTTATCTCCGACTAGCGGGGGGGCAGATACGCAGTATTTT
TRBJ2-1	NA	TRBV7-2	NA	CASSLAGGYNEQFF	TGTGCCAGCAGCTTAGCGGGGGGTTACAATGAGCAGTTCTTC
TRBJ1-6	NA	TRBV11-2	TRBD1	CASSLTHGQDYNSPLHF	TGTGCCAGCAGCTTAACCCACGGACAGGACTATAATTCACCCCTCCACTTT
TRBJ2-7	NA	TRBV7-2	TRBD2	CASSFATSGPYEQYF	TGTGCCAGCAGCTTCGCTACTAGCGGGCCTTACGAGCAGTACTTC
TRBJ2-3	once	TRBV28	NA	CASSLTGAGTDTQYF	TGTGCCAGCAGTTTAACTGGGGCAGGCACAGATACGCAGTATTTT
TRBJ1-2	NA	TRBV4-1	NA	CASSGRGRWGGYTF	TGCGCCAGCAGCGGCAGGGGAAGATGGGGGGGCTACACCTTC
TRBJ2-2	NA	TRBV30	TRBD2	CAWSVLAGANTGELFF	TGTGCCTGGAGTGTACTAGCGGGGGCCAACACCGGGGAGCTGTTTTTT
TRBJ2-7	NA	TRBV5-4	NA	CASTPGGGRQGFHEQYF	TGTGCCAGCACCCCGGGAGGAGGGAGACAGGGGTTCCACGAGCAGTACTTC
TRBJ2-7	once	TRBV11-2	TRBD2	CASSLDPPSGAFHEQYF	TGTGCCAGCAGCTTAGATCCTCCTAGCGGTGCTTTCCACGAGCAGTACTTC
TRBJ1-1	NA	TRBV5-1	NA	CASSLRTREMNTEAFF	TGCGCCAGCAGCTTGAGAACTCGTGAGATGAACACTGAAGCTTTCTTT
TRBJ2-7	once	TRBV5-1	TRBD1	CASSPGTGGDYEQYF	TGCGCCAGCAGCCCCGGGACAGGGGGGGACTACGAGCAGTACTTC
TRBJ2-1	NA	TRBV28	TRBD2	CASSRAGTSGRIGNEQFF	TGTGCCAGCAGTAGAGCCGGGACTAGCGGGAGGATAGGCAATGAGCAGTTCTTC
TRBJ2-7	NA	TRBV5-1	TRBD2	CASSPTAGAYEQYF	TGCGCCAGCAGCCCCACGGCGGGAGCCTACGAGCAGTACTTC
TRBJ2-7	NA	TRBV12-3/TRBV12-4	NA	CASSYASSYEQYF	TGTGCCAGCAGTTATGCTAGCTCCTACGAACAGTACTTC
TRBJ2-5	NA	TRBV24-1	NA	CATSGWGHETQYF	TGTGCCACCAGTGGTTGGGGGCACGAGACCCAGTACTTC
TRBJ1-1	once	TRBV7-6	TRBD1	CASSLQGALNTEAFF	TGTGCCAGCAGCTTACAGGGGGCGCTGAACACTGAAGCTTTCTTT
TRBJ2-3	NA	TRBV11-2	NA	CASSLDRGTDTQYF	TGTGCCAGCAGCTTAGACAGGGGTACAGATACGCAGTATTTT
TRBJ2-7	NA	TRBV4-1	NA	CASSQERLVSYEQYF	TGCGCCAGCAGCCAGGAACGACTAGTCTCCTACGAGCAGTACTTC
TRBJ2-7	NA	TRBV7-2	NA	CASSLDLASYEQYF	TGTGCCAGCAGCTTAGATCTTGCGTCCTACGAGCAGTACTTC
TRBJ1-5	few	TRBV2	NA	CASSESYNQPQHF	TGTGCCAGCAGTGAGTCTTACAATCAGCCCCAGCATTTT
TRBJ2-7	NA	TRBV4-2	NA	CASSQDSRGTPYEQYF	TGTGCCAGCAGCCAAGATAGCCGGGGGACTCCCTACGAGCAGTACTTC
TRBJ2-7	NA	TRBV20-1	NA	CSADGDTQQYF	TGCAGTGCCGACGGGGACACCCAGCAGTACTTC
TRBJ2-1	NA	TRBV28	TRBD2	CASSLPGTSRHNEQFF	TGTGCCAGCAGTTTACCCGGGACTAGCCGACACAATGAGCAGTTCTTC
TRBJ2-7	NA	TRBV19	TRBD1	CASSGRQGNYEQYF	TGTGCCAGTAGTGGGCGACAGGGCAACTACGAGCAGTACTTC
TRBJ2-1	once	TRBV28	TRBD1	CASSLGTGGINEQFF	TGTGCCAGCAGTTTGGGGACAGGGGGCATAAATGAGCAGTTCTTC
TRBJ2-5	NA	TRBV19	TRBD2	CASSWGGAVEQETQYF	TGTGCCAGTAGCTGGGGAGGGGCTGTAGAGCAAGAGACCCAGTACTTC
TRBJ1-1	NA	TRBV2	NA	CASSELGPNTEAFF	TGTGCCAGCAGTGAACTGGGCCCGAACACTGAAGCTTTCTTT
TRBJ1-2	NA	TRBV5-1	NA	CASSFGNRLVSGYTF	TGCGCCAGCAGCTTTGGTAACAGGCTGGTGAGTGGCTACACCTTC
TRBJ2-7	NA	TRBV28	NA	CASSLVAVIGQGSYEQYF	TGTGCCAGCAGTTTAGTGGCCGTGATCGGTCAGGGAAGCTACGAGCAGTACTTC